The entry that follows covers one T cell receptor (beta chain) sequence. This clonotype was observed at least ten times. The antigen it binds to is not known. No clone much larger than this one lies a single base away; base qualities are absent. Inclusive of the bounding cysteine and valine, the CDR3 is 14 residues long. Only CDR3 DNA remains: 42 bases, in frame from the first base. Relative to germline, V is 6 bases shorter and J is 3 bases shorter, with 15 bases between their ends. The TCR beta CDR3 regions were amplified from RNA transcripts. A first-round RT-PCR of the TCR CDR3 used the HTBI primer set with the Qiagen OneStep RT-PCR kit. Libraries were constructed in a second round of multiplex PCR, after which size selection and purification were carried out. Paired-end sequencing of the libraries was performed with 100 bp reads on an Illumina HiSeq2000. In the authors' own workflow: Raw data were processed with SOAPnuke, discarding reads with adapters, uncalled bases, mean Phred below 15, or no exact constant-primer or identifier match. High-quality paired reads were merged using COPE v1.2.5, and each unique nucleotide sequence was defined as a clonotype. Clonotypes were aligned to IMGT TRBV, TRBD and TRBJ reference segments using MiTCR v1.1. The analysis was restricted to V-J combinations with a frequency above 0.0001, which together covered about 99% of the repertoires. A TCS score was defined as the ratio of F50 (clonal expansion) to E x V (chaos), with BLOSUM62-based TCRdist applied between CDR3 peptides within each V-J. Welch's t-statistics and random forest reduced 450 to 600 V-J features to roughly 13, which were used in a naive Bayes classifier (R e1071). TCRdb's own reprocessing of the public reads used fastp at Q25 and MiXCR and kept productive beta chains. Under each unique CDR3 protein, matching rows form one entry showing the most common genes and DNA. TCRdb, not the original authors, processed these V and J calls. This sample gives 300,000 to 350,000 distinct CDR3 sequences in total; 15% to 20% of them show up just once. The top ten clonotypes cover under 55% of the sample.

This entry comes from a study of T cells in Graves' hyperthyroidism and ophthalmopathy (dated by TCRdb to the late 2010s). Describing the broader study: Peripheral blood samples were taken at initial diagnosis, before any treatment was given. A discovery cohort of about a hundred patients, roughly 45 with Graves' ophthalmopathy and 57 with stable Graves' hyperthyroidism, was used to find distinguishing TCR V-J signatures. An independent validation cohort of under 20 hyperthyroidism patients and approximately 15 patients who later progressed to ophthalmopathy tested prospective prediction of ophthalmopathy. The approximately 98 discovery patients were randomly divided into training and test sets at a 7:3 ratio. In addition, the study compared T-cell repertoires in thyroid tissue and in blood from roughly 6 Graves' hyperthyroidism patients. Once sampling was done, hyperthyroidism patients were given methimazole at a starting dose of 30 mg daily, whereas ophthalmopathy patients were given high-dose intravenous methylprednisolone. According to the paper, TCR Vbeta CDR3 sequencing was carried out on 135 peripheral blood samples, which came from under 50 ophthalmopathy, some 73 hyperthyroidism and approximately 17 progressor patients. Study-wide findings and limitations: In cross-validation, a model built on a 13 V-J signature told ophthalmopathy apart from stable hyperthyroidism with over 85% sensitivity and about 81% specificity, and in testing the same model reached 80%/75%. During validation, the model predicted progression to ophthalmopathy a median of about 6.3 months ahead of onset, with 60% to 71% sensitivity and 72% to 80% specificity. Blood samples also contained most of the expanded thyroid clonotypes (frequency above 0.001), which suggests that blood repertoires may reflect thyroid immune responses. No statistical method was used to set the sample size in advance, and investigators knew the group allocation.

A patient counted as having stable Graves' hyperthyroidism if no progression to ophthalmopathy occurred over 18 months of follow-up. Hyperthyroidism patients were newly diagnosed, had a disease duration of under 2 months, and were aged 18 to 65 years. The study excluded patients with uncontrolled infections, other autoimmune diseases, pregnancy or lactation. Diagnoses relied on clinical symptoms, serum thyroxine and TRAb, thyroid ultrasound and orbital computed tomography. PBMCs were separated from roughly 9.3 ml of fresh peripheral blood using Ficoll-Paque density gradient centrifugation. Trizol reagent was used to extract total RNA, and RNA quality was then checked on an Agilent 2100 Bioanalyzer.

This TCR came from a woman aged 50 to 65 with Graves' hyperthyroidism. This sequence uses TRBV12-3 or TRBV12-4 and TRBJ2-7; the D assignment is uncertain and may be TRBD1 or TRBD2, with 5 bases supporting each. What was sequenced was blood. The CDR3 region has the sequence CASSPSGTLYEQYV. The DNA is as follows: TGTGCCAGCAGCCCCTCGGGGACCCTCTACGAGCAGTACGTC.